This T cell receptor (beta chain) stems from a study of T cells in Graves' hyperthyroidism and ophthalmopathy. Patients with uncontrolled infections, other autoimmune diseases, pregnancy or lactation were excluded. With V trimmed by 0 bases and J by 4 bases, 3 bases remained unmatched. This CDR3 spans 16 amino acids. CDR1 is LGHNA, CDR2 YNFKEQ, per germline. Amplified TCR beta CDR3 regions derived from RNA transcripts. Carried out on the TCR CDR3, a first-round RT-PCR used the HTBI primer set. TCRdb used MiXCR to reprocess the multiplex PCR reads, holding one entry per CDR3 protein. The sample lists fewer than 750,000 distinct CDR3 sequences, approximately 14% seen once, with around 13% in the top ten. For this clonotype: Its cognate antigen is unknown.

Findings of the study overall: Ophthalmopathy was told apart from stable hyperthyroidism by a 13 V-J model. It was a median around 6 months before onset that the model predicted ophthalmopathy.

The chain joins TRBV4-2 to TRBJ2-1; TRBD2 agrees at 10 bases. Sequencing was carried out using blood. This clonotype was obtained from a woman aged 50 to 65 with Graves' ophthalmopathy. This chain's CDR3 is CASSQESSGGYNEQFF. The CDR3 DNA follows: TGTGCCAGCAGCCAAGAATCTAGCGGGGGTTACAATGAGCAGTTCTTC.